The clone carrying this TCR beta chain was recorded a few times. The target antigen is unknown. Germline loops: CDR1 SGHRS, CDR2 YFSETQ. This CDR3 comprises 14 residues. V was shortened by 7 bases and J by 9 bases, with 22 bases between the two germline ends. MiXCR, run by TCRdb on the 5' RACE reads, gives a single entry per CDR3 protein. This table holds nearly 300,000 distinct CDR3 sequences, approximately 8% found once. This sample is part of a study of T cells after yellow fever vaccination. Whole-study findings and limits: Shared CD4/CD8 clonotypes were a small share, likely from convergent recombination. A weaker secondary response peaked on day 5, the primary on day 15. Within FACS-sorted repertoires, abundant clonotypes contaminating from the bulk population could be present.

Source: CD4+ T cells sorted from PBMCs, taken 5 days after the yellow fever booster vaccination. The chain has TRBV5-1 and TRBJ2-5; D might be TRBD2 (6 bases). This clonotype was obtained from a man aged 18 to 30 who received the YFV17D yellow fever vaccine. CDR3 in amino acids: CASGDFPEAGPQYF. The CDR3 DNA follows: TGCGCCAGCGGGGACTTTCCCGAGGCAGGGCCCCAGTACTTC.